This T cell receptor (beta chain) came from a study of blood T cells in healthy people across ages. Findings of the study overall: Compared with aged donors, long-lived donors showed fewer expanded clones, suggesting selection. Changes seen in expanded clonotypes were possibly confounded by donor CMV status left unknown.

A second PCR, run for about 7 to 11 cycles, used a sample-barcoded 5' primer plus a J-beta primer mix. TCRdb reprocessed the 5' RACE reads via MiXCR and lists one record per CDR3 protein. The table includes 650,000 to 700,000 distinct CDR3 sequences, approximately 30% detected once. This clonotype was observed at least ten times. What it recognizes is unknown. V lost 3 bases, J lost 0 bases, and 8 bases stayed unmatched. Germline V gene data show CDR1 as MDHEN and CDR2 as SYDVKM. The CDR3 is 17 residues long. Sequencing input: blood. This receptor was taken from a woman older than 75 in good health. V and J are TRBV28 and TRBJ2-7; 10 nucleotides align to TRBD2. CDR3 protein: CASSFPRTSGSSYEQYF. The CDR3, as DNA: TGTGCCAGCAGTTTCCCTCGGACTAGCGGATCCTCCTACGAGCAGTACTTC.